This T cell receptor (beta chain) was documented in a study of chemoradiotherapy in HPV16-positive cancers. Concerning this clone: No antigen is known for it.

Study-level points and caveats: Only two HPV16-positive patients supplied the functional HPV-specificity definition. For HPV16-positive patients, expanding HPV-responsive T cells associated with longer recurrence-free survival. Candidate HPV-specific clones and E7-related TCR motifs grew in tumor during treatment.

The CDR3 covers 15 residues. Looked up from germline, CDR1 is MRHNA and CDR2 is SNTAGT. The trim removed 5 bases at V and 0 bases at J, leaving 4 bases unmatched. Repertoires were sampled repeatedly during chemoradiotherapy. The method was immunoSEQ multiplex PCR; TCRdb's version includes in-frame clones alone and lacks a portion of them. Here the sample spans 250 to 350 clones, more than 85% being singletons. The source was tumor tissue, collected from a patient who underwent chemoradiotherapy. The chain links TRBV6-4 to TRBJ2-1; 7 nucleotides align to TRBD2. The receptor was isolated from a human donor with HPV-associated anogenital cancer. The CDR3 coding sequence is TGTGCCAGCAGTCCGAGCGGGACCTCCTACAATGAGCAGTTCTTC. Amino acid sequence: CASSPSGTSYNEQFF.